These 29 T cell receptor beta chains came from one sample sequenced in a study of regulatory T cells in long-lasting Graves disease. Time point specified: newly diagnosed GD, antithyroid drugs for less than 3 months. Isolated PBMC RNA provided the starting material for the TCR library. iRepertoire HTBI primers and Arm-PCR of CDR3 regions built TCR beta libraries. TCRdb processed the multiplex PCR reads anew with MiXCR; each CDR3 protein has one entry. The sample contains 350,000 to 400,000 distinct CDR3 sequences, around 16% of which appear only once. Material: peripheral blood mononuclear cells (PBMCs), obtained at new diagnosis, from a patient treated with antithyroid drugs. The receptors stem from a female donor with Graves disease.

This clonotype was seen many times. The J gene is TRBJ2-7, the V gene TRBV7-2; D not certain. The CDR3 runs 13 residues. The V end lost 1 base, the J end lost 5 bases, and 9 bases lay between the germline ends. From germline, CDR1 is SGHTA and CDR2 FQGNSA. The CDR3 DNA is TGTGCCAGCAGCTTAGGACGGCTAGACGAGCAGTACTTC. Translating it yields CASSLGRLDEQYF.

This clonotype was counted at least ten times. The V and J genes are TRBV27 and TRBJ2-1, with 7 nucleotides matching TRBD1. The CDR3 has 13 amino acids. V was clipped by 2 bases and J by 13 bases; unmatched bases: 8. The V gene's germline CDR1 is MNHEY and CDR2 SMNVEV (reference sequence). CDR3 nucleotide sequence: TGTGCCAGCAGTTTACGAGGACAGGCAAACCAGTTCTTC. Protein: CASSLRGQANQFF.

In its sample, this clonotype was seen many times. CDR3 nucleotide sequence: TGTGCCAGCAGTTTAGTTGGACTAGCGGCGTACAATGAGCAGTTCTTC. As protein: CASSLVGLAAYNEQFF. The chain has TRBV12-3 or TRBV12-4 and TRBJ2-1; 10 bases are a match to TRBD2. The CDR3 is made up of 16 amino acids. J gave up 4 bases and V 1 base, and 4 bases lay outside the gene matches.

Many counts were recorded for this clonotype. This sequence joins TRBV7-8 and TRBJ1-2; no reliable D call. The CDR3 runs 13 residues. CDR1 SGHVS and CDR2 FQNEAQ come from the germline V gene. Trimming took off 6 bases at V and 4 bases at J, with 12 bases between the two ends. For the CDR3, the DNA is TGTGCCAGCAGTTATGACGGTACCTATGGCTACACCTTC. Translated: CASSYDGTYGYTF. The full variable domain, with the rest looked up from reference TRBV7-8 and TRBJ1-2, is GAGVSQSPRYKVAKRGQDVALRCDPISGHVSLFWYQQALGQGPEFLTYFQNEAQLDKSGLPSDRFFAERPEGSVSTLKIQRTQQEDSAVYLCASSYDGTYGYTFGSGTRLTVV.

The table lists this clonotype with many counts. This sequence joins TRBV7-9 and TRBJ2-7; D might be TRBD1 or TRBD2, each matching 5 bases. This CDR3 has 18 residues. From germline, CDR1 is SEHNR and CDR2 FQNEAQ (reference sequence). V lost 2 bases and J 1 base, leaving 21 bases between the germline ends. The CDR3 protein is CASSLWGSPATWSYEQYF. The CDR3 region has the DNA TGTGCCAGCAGCTTATGGGGGTCACCGGCGACGTGGTCCTACGAGCAGTACTTC.

In this sample, this clonotype turned up many times. The V and J genes are TRBV6-1 and TRBJ1-5; TRBD1 agrees at 10 bases. Looked up from germline, CDR1 is MNHNS and CDR2 is SASEGT. With V trimmed by 4 bases and J by 1 base, 1 base remained unmatched. This CDR3 region has 15 residues. CDR3 sequence reads: CASSGQGASNQPQHF. Written as DNA, the CDR3 is TGTGCCAGCAGTGGACAGGGGGCAAGCAATCAGCCCCAGCATTTT.

This clonotype was observed at least ten times. The gene calls are TRBV27 and TRBJ2-7; no clear D gene. CDR1 and CDR2 from the germline V gene are MNHEY and SMNVEV (reference sequence). The ends were cut back, 6 bases at V and 0 bases at J, with 9 bases in the middle. CDR3 length: 13 residues. CDR3 nucleotide sequence: TGTGCCAGCAGACAGTTAAGCTCCTACGAGCAGTACTTC. Its translation is CASRQLSSYEQYF.

This clonotype was detected many times. V gene TRBV6-5 combines with J gene TRBJ2-3, with no clear D. CDR1 is MNHEY and CDR2 is SVGAGI in the germline V gene. There are 14 residues in the CDR3. Trimming cost V 2 bases and J 6 bases, with 12 bases left between them. The DNA of the CDR3 is TGTGCCAGCAGTTACGCGGATCATGGGGATACGCAGTATTTT. This gives the protein CASSYADHGDTQYF.

This clonotype occurred many times. This chain uses TRBV12-3 or TRBV12-4 with TRBJ1-1; D perhaps matches TRBD1 (5 bases). The CDR3 sequence is 14 residues long. Trimming left V 3 bases short and J 7 bases short, with 15 bases between. In DNA, the CDR3 is TGTGCCAGCAGTTTTGGGGCAGGGAGGAGTGAAGCTTTCTTT. This gives the protein CASSFGAGRSEAFF.

This clonotype has at least ten counts. The chain employs TRBV7-9 and TRBJ2-6; no reliable D call. CDR1 and CDR2 (germline): SEHNR, FQNEAQ (reference sequence). V was shortened by 3 bases and J by 0 bases, with 9 bases between the two germline ends. There are 16 residues in the CDR3. Here the CDR3 reads CASSLDQNSGANVLTF. DNA for the CDR3: TGTGCCAGCAGCTTGGATCAGAACTCTGGGGCCAACGTCCTGACTTTC.

Points on this clonotype: A read error is likely here: a far larger clone is one base away. The genes are TRBV20-1 and TRBJ2-1, with 9 bases that match TRBD1. Trimming took 5 bases from V and 10 from J; bases not matched to a gene: 15. CDR1 DFQATT and CDR2 SNEGSKA come from the germline V gene (reference sequence). The CDR3 contains 15 residues. The CDR3 nucleotides read TGCAGTGCTGCAGACACCGGGACAGGGACCTACGAGCAGTTCTTC. This translates into CSAADTGTGTYEQFF.

On this clonotype: A much bigger clone sits one base away, suggesting this may be a read error. The rearrangement uses TRBV5-4 and TRBJ1-4; no firm D call. V lost 0 bases to trimming and J lost 0 bases, with 9 bases between them. Germline V gives CDR1 SGHNT, CDR2 YYREEE (reference sequence). The CDR3 is 16 amino acids. CDR3 amino acids: CASSLAQETTNEKLFF. CDR3 DNA: TGTGCCAGCAGCTTGGCGCAGGAAACAACTAATGAAAAACTGTTTTTT.

This clonotype was seen at least ten times. The rearrangement links TRBV6-1 to TRBJ2-5, with 8 bases aligning to TRBD2. The CDR3 is 15 residues long. V lost 5 bases and J lost 5; bases outside the gene matches: 10. Germline V lookup: CDR1 MNHNS, CDR2 SASEGT. The CDR3 nucleotides are TGTGCCAGCAGTAGCTCGGGAGCGGGGGAGGAGACCCAGTACTTC. It yields the protein CASSSSGAGEETQYF.

A few counts support this clonotype. V usage is TRBV5-4 and J usage is TRBJ2-3; TRBD2 is a possible D gene (5 bases). Trimming stripped 6 bases from V and 2 bases from J, with 10 bases between. Per the germline V gene, CDR1 is SGHNT and CDR2 is YYREEE (reference sequence). This CDR3 contains 13 residues. The CDR3: CASKRDFTDTQYF. CDR3 nucleotides: TGTGCCAGCAAGAGGGATTTCACAGATACGCAGTATTTT.

This sequence joins TRBV6-5 and TRBJ1-1, with 7 bases matching TRBD1. Germline CDR1 and CDR2: MNHEY and SVGAGI. The junction had 3 bases not matched to a gene; V was cut back by 0 bases and J by 2 bases. The CDR3 extends over 15 amino acids. The CDR3 is CASSYSTGSNTEAFF. The CDR3 region has the DNA TGTGCCAGCAGTTACTCGACAGGGTCAAACACTGAAGCTTTCTTT.

This clonotype was seen a handful of times. The chain employs TRBV29-1 and TRBJ2-1; 11 nucleotides match TRBD2. V lost 0 bases to trimming and J lost 2 bases; unmatched junction nucleotides: 9. CDR1 is SQVTM and CDR2 is ANQGSEA in the germline V gene. CDR3 length equals 18 residues. CDR3 in DNA: TGCAGCGTTGAAGAAGGGCTAGCGGGGGGCGGGGCCTACAATGAGCAGTTCTTC. It yields the protein CSVEEGLAGGGAYNEQFF.

Ten or more counts support this clonotype. The chain recombines TRBV20-1 with TRBJ2-5, with TRBD1 as a possible D gene (5 bases). V was shortened by 0 bases and J by 3 bases, with 14 bases between the two germline ends. Germline CDR1 and CDR2: DFQATT and SNEGSKA (reference sequence). The CDR3 is made up of 15 amino acids. This CDR3 reads CSARDSRTQKETQYF. CDR3 sequence (DNA): TGCAGTGCTAGAGATTCTCGGACACAGAAAGAGACCCAGTACTTC.

In this sample, this clonotype turned up a few times. The chain is built from TRBV3-1 and TRBJ2-1; 15 nucleotides match TRBD2. Per germline, CDR1 LGHDT and CDR2 YNNKEL (reference sequence). The CDR3 loop spans 18 amino acids. V lost 4 bases, J lost 1 base, and 5 bases stayed unmatched. The CDR3 spells CASSPSGLAGGSYNEQFF. The DNA of the CDR3 is TGTGCCAGCAGCCCTTCCGGACTAGCGGGAGGGTCCTACAATGAGCAGTTCTTC.

This clonotype was counted many times. The V gene is TRBV5-1, the J gene TRBJ1-1, with D uncertain. Per the germline V gene, CDR1 is SGHRS and CDR2 is YFSETQ. Trimming left V 0 bases short and J 4 bases short, with 7 bases between. The CDR3 spans 13 residues. In DNA, the CDR3 is TGCGCCAGCAGCTTGGAGGCCGCCACTGAAGCTTTCTTT. It translates to CASSLEAATEAFF.

This clonotype showed up many times. The gene calls are TRBV12-5 and TRBJ1-1; no definite D call. V was trimmed by 1 base and J by 2 bases, leaving 2 bases between them. From germline, CDR1 is LGHNT and CDR2 FRNRAP. The CDR3 extends over 12 amino acids. CDR3 nucleotide sequence: TGTGCTAGTGGTTTGGATAACACTGAAGCTTTCTTT. Its protein is CASGLDNTEAFF.

This clonotype was found many times. The chain is built from TRBV4-3 and TRBJ1-5; D not certain. The CDR3 is made up of 16 amino acids. Germline assignment: CDR1 LGHNA and CDR2 YSLEER. Trimming took off 0 bases at V and 3 bases at J, with 12 bases between the two ends. The CDR3 here is CASSQELGGFNQPQHF. CDR3 nucleotide sequence: TGCGCCAGCAGCCAAGAGTTAGGTGGGTTCAATCAGCCCCAGCATTTT.

This clonotype appeared many times. This chain connects TRBV3-1 to TRBJ2-7; D might be TRBD1 (6 bases). Deletions cut 1 base from V and 0 bases from J, with 7 bases between. Germline V gene lookup returns CDR1 LGHDT and CDR2 YNNKEL (reference sequence). CDR3 length: 14 residues. The CDR3 DNA reads as TGTGCCAGCAGCCAAGCGACAGGCTCCTACGAGCAGTACTTC. Translated: CASSQATGSYEQYF.

Of note for this clonotype: A much larger clone differs from this one at a single base, so this may be a read error. The rearrangement uses TRBV7-2 and TRBJ1-1, with D unresolved. The germline V gene encodes CDR1 SGHTA and CDR2 FQGNSA. This CDR3 spans 12 amino acids. V was shortened by 11 bases and J by 5 bases, with 15 bases between the two germline ends. The DNA for the CDR3 is TGTGCCTGCGGTCGGACGGGTACTGAAGCTTTCTTT. This sequence encodes CACGRTGTEAFF. The full variable domain, with the rest looked up from reference TRBV7-2 and TRBJ1-1, is GAGVSQSPSNKVTEKGKDVELRCDPISGHTALYWYRQSLGQGLEFLIYFQGNSAPDKSGLPSDRFSAERTGGSVSTLTIQRTQQEDSAVYLCACGRTGTEAFFGQGTRLTVV.

This clonotype was recorded many times. This chain links TRBV27 with TRBJ2-5; 10 nucleotides line up with TRBD1. With 7 bases clipped from V and 3 bases from J, the junction kept 2 bases outside the gene matches. This CDR3 has 13 amino acids. Per germline, CDR1 MNHEY and CDR2 SMNVEV (reference sequence). The CDR3 protein is CASIGTGEETQYF. The DNA of the CDR3 is TGTGCCAGCATAGGGACAGGGGAAGAGACCCAGTACTTC.

This clonotype was seen at least ten times. The rearrangement uses TRBV7-9 and TRBJ2-3; D is possibly TRBD1 (5 bases). This CDR3 is built from 15 residues. V was clipped by 1 base and J by 1 base, with 9 bases between them. The V gene's germline CDR1 is SEHNR and CDR2 FQNEAQ (reference sequence). The CDR3 DNA sequence: TGTGCCAGCAGCTTAGGGGTGACAGGCACAGATACGCAGTATTTT. Its translation is CASSLGVTGTDTQYF. The whole variable domain, remainder taken from reference TRBV7-9 and TRBJ2-3, is DTGVSQNPRHKITKRGQNVTFRCDPISEHNRLYWYRQTLGQGPEFLTYFQNEAQLEKSRLLSDRFSAERPKGSFSTLEIQRTEQGDSAMYLCASSLGVTGTDTQYFGPGTRLTVL.

As to this clonotype: One end of the junction is discordant with germline, which a read error may explain. CDR3 sequence (DNA): TGTGCCAGCAGGACGACATCCGGGACAGGCCCACCTCCGAACACCGGGGGGCTGTTTTTT. This gives the protein CASRTTSGTGPPPNTGGLFF. This sequence joins TRBV6-1 and TRBJ2-2; 8 nucleotides agree with TRBD1. This CDR3 comprises 20 residues. Looked up from germline, CDR1 is MNHNS and CDR2 is SASEGT.

This clonotype was observed at least ten times. This rearrangement joins TRBV9 to TRBJ2-3, with 8 bases aligning to TRBD2. The J call may not be correct, given that the DNA end is closer to TRBJ2-1. Germline values: CDR1 SGDLS, CDR2 YYNGEE. There are 15 residues in the CDR3. As DNA, the CDR3 is TGTGCCAGCAGCGTAGCCAGCGGGGGAAGTAATGAGCAGTTCTTC. It encodes CASSVASGGSNEQFF.

This clonotype was observed a handful of times. The chain links TRBV4-1 to TRBJ2-5; D is perhaps TRBD2 (6 bases). The V and J ends lost 0 bases and 6 bases respectively, with 17 bases between them. The CDR3 has 16 amino acids. CDR1 MGHRA and CDR2 YSYEKL come from the germline V gene. CDR3 loop: CASSQEEAGGGKTQYF. CDR3 bases: TGCGCCAGCAGCCAAGAGGAGGCGGGTGGGGGGAAGACCCAGTACTTC.

In this sample, this clonotype turned up many times. The gene calls are TRBV29-1 and TRBJ2-3, with 13 positions matching TRBD2. The CDR3 has 16 residues. The germline V gene encodes CDR1 SQVTM and CDR2 ANQGSEA. V lost 3 bases, J lost 6 bases, and 9 bases stayed unmatched. The CDR3, as DNA: TGCAGCGTTGATTTGGGACTAGCGGGACCGGTGGATACGCAGTATTTT. Encoded protein: CSVDLGLAGPVDTQYF.